Presented here are 5 T cell receptor beta chains from one specimen sequenced in a study of T cells in Graves' hyperthyroidism and ophthalmopathy (dated by TCRdb to between 2018 and 2021). To prepare the library, multiplex PCR was applied. Sequencing was performed on an Illumina HiSeq 2000. Amplification of TCR beta CDR3 regions was carried out from RNA transcripts. The first round of RT-PCR for the TCR CDR3 was performed with the HTBI primer set and the Qiagen OneStep RT-PCR kit. TCRdb reran the public reads through fastp at Q25 and MiXCR, keeping productive beta chains. When rows share a CDR3 protein, they turn into one entry using the most common DNA and genes. This sample lists fewer than 110,000 distinct CDR3 sequences; about 15% were detected once. Clones ranked in the top ten supply around 44% of the sample. The source material was blood. The receptors were sampled from a woman between 50 and 59 years old with Graves' hyperthyroidism.

In this sample, this clonotype turned up many times. The V gene is TRBV6-1, the J gene TRBJ2-5; 7 nucleotides agree with TRBD2. Per the germline V gene, CDR1 is MNHNS and CDR2 is SASEGT. The CDR3 extends over 14 amino acids. J lost 5 bases, V lost 4 bases, and 7 bases had no gene match. As DNA, the CDR3 is TGTGCCAGCAGTGTGGCGGGAGAGGTGGAGACCCAGTACTTC. Amino acids: CASSVAGEVETQYF.

This clonotype was counted many times. The chain employs TRBV5-8 and TRBJ1-4; D is ambiguous. This CDR3 comprises 16 residues. Trimming took off 1 base at V and 4 bases at J, with 14 bases between the two ends. Germline CDR1 and CDR2: SGHTS and YDEGEE. The CDR3 nucleotides read TGTGCCAGCAGCTTGCTGGGGTCCAGAATTAATGAAAAACTGTTTTTT. It yields the protein CASSLLGSRINEKLFF.

Many counts were recorded for this clonotype. The chain has TRBV3-1 and TRBJ1-5; D is uncertain. The CDR3 totals 14 residues. The V gene lost 1 base and the J gene lost 4 bases, with 8 bases spanning the gap. Germline V gene lookup returns CDR1 LGHDT and CDR2 YNNKEL (reference sequence). CDR3 loop: CASSQGRLNQPQHF. The CDR3 DNA sequence: TGTGCCAGCAGCCAAGGACGCCTTAATCAGCCCCAGCATTTT.

This clonotype was observed many times. This chain connects TRBV29-1 to TRBJ2-7; a possible D gene is TRBD1 (6 bases). CDR1 and CDR2 from the germline V gene are SQVTM and ANQGSEA. This CDR3 is built from 11 residues. V was cut by 3 bases and J by 5 bases, with 8 bases left in between. CDR3 amino acids: CSVDRGHEQYF. In nucleotides, the CDR3 is TGCAGCGTTGACAGGGGACACGAGCAGTACTTC.

This clonotype was seen many times. The genes are TRBV18 and TRBJ1-6, with 8 bases identical to TRBD1. V lost 6 bases, J lost 0 bases, and 4 bases stayed unmatched. Germline assignment: CDR1 KGHSH and CDR2 LQKENI. The CDR3 is made up of 16 amino acids. Here the CDR3 reads CASSTGGSSYNSPLHF. As DNA, the CDR3 is TGTGCCAGCTCTACAGGGGGTAGCTCCTATAATTCACCCCTCCACTTT.